This T cell receptor beta chain was found in a study of T-cell memory formation after mild COVID-19. Trimming stripped 0 bases from V and 4 bases from J, with 16 bases between. The CDR3 spans 17 residues. TCRdb recomputed calls from the 5' RACE reads with MiXCR, one row per CDR3 protein. The top ten clones hold under 25% of a sample with around 390,000 distinct CDR3 sequences, 15% to 20% of them seen once. Sequencing was carried out using PBMCs or a T cell subset sorted from them (not recorded which). This receptor was identified in a man younger than 35 who had mild COVID-19 (a few samples of this study predate the infection). Cell type and time point are not known. The chain couples TRBV12-3 or TRBV12-4 to TRBJ2-1, with D perhaps matching TRBD2 (6 bases). The CDR3: CASSLALAGTPYNEQFF. DNA for the CDR3: TGTGCCAGCAGTTTAGCGCTGGCGGGGACCCCTTACAATGAGCAGTTCTTC.